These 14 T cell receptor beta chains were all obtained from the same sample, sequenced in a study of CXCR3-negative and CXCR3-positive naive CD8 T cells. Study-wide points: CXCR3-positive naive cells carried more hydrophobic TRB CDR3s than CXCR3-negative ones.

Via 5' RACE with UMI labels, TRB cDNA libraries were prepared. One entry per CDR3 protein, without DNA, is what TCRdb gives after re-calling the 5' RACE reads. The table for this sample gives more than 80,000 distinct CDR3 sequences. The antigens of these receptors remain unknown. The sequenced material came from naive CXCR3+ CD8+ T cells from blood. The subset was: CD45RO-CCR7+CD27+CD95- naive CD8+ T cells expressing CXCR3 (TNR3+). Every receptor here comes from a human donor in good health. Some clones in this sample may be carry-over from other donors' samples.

Here the CDR3 reads CASIPMDGPTDTQYF. V and J are TRBV21-1 and TRBJ2-3. TRBV21-1 is annotated as a pseudogene. The CDR3 length is 15 residues.

The CDR3 reads CASSQGPFLIAGLDEQFF. The chain carries TRBV14 and TRBJ2-1; without DNA, the TCRdb call of TRBD2 cannot be checked. CDR3 length equals 18 residues. The germline V gene has CDR1 SGHDN and CDR2 FVKESK.

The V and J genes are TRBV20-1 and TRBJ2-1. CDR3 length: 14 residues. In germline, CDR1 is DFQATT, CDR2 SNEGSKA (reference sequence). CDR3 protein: CSALGESSYNEQFF.

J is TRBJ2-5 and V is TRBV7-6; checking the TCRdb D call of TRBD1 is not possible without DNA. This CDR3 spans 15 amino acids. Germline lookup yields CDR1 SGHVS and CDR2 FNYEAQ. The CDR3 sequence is CASSPGDVKEETQYF.

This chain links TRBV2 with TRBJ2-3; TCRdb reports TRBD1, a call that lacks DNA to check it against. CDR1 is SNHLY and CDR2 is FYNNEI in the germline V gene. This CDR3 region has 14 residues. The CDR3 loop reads CASEGEGGADTQYF.

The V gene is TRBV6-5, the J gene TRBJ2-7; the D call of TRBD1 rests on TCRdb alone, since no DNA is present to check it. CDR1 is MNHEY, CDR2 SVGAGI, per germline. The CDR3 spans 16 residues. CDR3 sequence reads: CASSYSYRPPYYEQYF.

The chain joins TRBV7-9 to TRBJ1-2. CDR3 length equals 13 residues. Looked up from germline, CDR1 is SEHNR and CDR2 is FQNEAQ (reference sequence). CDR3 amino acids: CASSLGNNYGYTF.

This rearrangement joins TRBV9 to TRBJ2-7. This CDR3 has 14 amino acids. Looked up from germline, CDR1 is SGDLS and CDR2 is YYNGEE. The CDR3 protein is CASSPSGTTYEQYF.

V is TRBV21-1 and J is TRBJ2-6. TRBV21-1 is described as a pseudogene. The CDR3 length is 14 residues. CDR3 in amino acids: CASSNFTGTNVLTF.

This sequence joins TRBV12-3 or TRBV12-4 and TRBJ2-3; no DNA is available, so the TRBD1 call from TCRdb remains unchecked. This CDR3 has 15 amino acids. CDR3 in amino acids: CASNVGQGYTDTQYF.

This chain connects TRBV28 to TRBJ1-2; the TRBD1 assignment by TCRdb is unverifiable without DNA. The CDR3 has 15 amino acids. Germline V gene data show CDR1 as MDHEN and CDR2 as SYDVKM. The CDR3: CASSGYRGDNYGYTF.

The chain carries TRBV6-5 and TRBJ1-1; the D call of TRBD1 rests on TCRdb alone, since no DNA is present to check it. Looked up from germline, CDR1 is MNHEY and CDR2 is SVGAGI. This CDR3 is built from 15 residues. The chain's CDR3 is CASSPTPGEGTEAFF.

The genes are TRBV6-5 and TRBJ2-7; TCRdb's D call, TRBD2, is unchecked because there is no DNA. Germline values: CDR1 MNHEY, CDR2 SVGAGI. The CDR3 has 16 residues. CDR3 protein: CASSYSIVGGGYEQYF.

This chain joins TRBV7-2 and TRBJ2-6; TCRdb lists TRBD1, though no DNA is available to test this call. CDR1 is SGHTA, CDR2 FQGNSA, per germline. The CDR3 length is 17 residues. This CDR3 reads CASSPTGGSAGANVLTF.